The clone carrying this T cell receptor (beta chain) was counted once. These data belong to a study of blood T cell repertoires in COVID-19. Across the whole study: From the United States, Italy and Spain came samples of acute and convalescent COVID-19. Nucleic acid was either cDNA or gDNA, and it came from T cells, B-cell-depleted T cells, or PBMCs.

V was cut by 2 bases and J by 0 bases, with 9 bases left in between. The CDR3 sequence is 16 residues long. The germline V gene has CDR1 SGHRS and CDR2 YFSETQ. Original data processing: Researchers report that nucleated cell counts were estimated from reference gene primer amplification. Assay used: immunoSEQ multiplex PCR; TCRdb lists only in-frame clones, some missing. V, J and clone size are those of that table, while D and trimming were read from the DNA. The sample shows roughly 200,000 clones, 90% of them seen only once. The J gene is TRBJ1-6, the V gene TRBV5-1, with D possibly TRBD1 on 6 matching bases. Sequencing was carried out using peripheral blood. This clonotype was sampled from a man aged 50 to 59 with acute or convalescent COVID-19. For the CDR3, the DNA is TGCGCCAGCAGCTTAGGGGGTAGCTCCTATAATTCACCCCTCCACTTT. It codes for CASSLGGSSYNSPLHF.